This TCR beta chain was obtained from a study of blood T cells in healthy people across ages. Study as a whole: When template switching was applied, about one barcoded beta molecule was captured per two T cells. Study conclusions and caveats: Naive CD4+ cells and diversity were both higher in long-lived donors than in aged donors.

Drawn from each donor were approximately 9.5 milliliters of peripheral blood. The amount of total RNA extracted per sample was at least 5.5 micrograms. A J-beta primer mix and a sample-barcoded 5' primer were used in a second PCR of about 7 to 12 cycles. TCRdb fed the 5' RACE reads into MiXCR, producing one record per CDR3 protein. The table has roughly 800,000 distinct CDR3 sequences, roughly 25% seen once; the top ten hold 3% to 4%. Germline CDR1 reads MNHNY; CDR2 reads SVGAGI (reference sequence). The CDR3 runs 15 residues. Regarding this clonotype: Its antigen remains unidentified. One junction end disagrees with the germline gene, perhaps due to a read error.

The data were also submitted as part of a second study, on T cells of mothers and their children.

The rearrangement joins TRBV6-6 to TRBJ1-4; 10 bases agree with TRBD1. Sequencing input: blood. The source of this sequence is a boy younger than 18 in good health. Written as DNA, the CDR3 is TGTGCCAGCAGTTACGGGGACAGGGGTAATGGAAAACTGTTTTTT. Its translation: CASSYGDRGNGKLFF.